Listed here are 24 T cell receptor beta chains from one sample, sequenced in a study of blood T cell repertoires in COVID-19. TCRdb keeps only in-frame clones here, not all; method: immunoSEQ multiplex PCR. The data hold 390,000 or so clones, with roughly 90% observed a single time. Sequencing used peripheral blood. These receptors came from a woman in her twenties or thirties with active or convalescent COVID-19.

Worth noting for this clone: Other DNA sequences from this sample encode an identical CDR3 as well. The chain links TRBV5-4 to TRBJ1-2; 7 positions match TRBD1. The germline V gene encodes CDR1 SGHNT and CDR2 YYREEE (reference sequence). CDR3 size: 14 residues. Losses at the gene ends were 0 bases for V and 3 bases for J; bases not matched to a gene: 2. CDR3 sequence: CASSLGTGDYGYTF. CDR3 DNA sequence: TGTGCCAGCAGCTTGGGTACAGGGGACTATGGCTACACCTTC.

CDR3 loop: CASSQIRASGFAGELFF. The CDR3 nucleotides are TGTGCCAGCAGCCAGATCCGCGCTAGCGGGTTCGCCGGGGAGCTGTTTTTT. The chain has TRBV3-1 (or the pseudogene TRBV3-2) and TRBJ2-2; 8 bases are shared with TRBD2. Germline V gene data show CDR1 as LGHDT and CDR2 as YNNKEL (reference sequence). Trimming cost V 3 bases and J 6 bases; bases outside gene matches: 12. CDR3 length equals 17 residues.

The genes are TRBV2 and TRBJ1-1; 7 bases fit TRBD1. V lost 6 bases, J lost 6 bases, and 16 bases stayed unmatched. The CDR3 covers 16 residues. Germline V gene sequence: CDR1 SNHLY, CDR2 FYNNEI. Written as DNA, the CDR3 is TGTGCCAGCAGCTCGACAGGGATGTCGACTGAGGCTGAAGCTTTCTTT. This sequence encodes CASSSTGMSTEAEAFF.

This rearrangement joins TRBV3-1 (or the pseudogene TRBV3-2) to TRBJ2-6; 9 nucleotides align to TRBD2. The V gene's germline CDR1 is LGHDT and CDR2 YNNKEL (reference sequence). CDR3 length: 19 amino acids. Trimming cost V 4 bases and J 0 bases; bases outside gene matches: 10. Here the CDR3 DNA reads TGTGCCAGCAGCCCCCGTTTAGCGGGGGTGAGCTCTGGGGCCAACGTCCTGACTTTC. Translated: CASSPRLAGVSSGANVLTF.

This chain links TRBV5-6 with TRBJ1-3, with 7 positions matching TRBD1. The CDR3 is 16 amino acids. Germline lookup yields CDR1 SGHDT and CDR2 YYEEEE. Losses at the gene ends were 0 bases for V and 1 base for J; bases not matched to a gene: 4. CDR3 region: CASSLEGDSSGNTIYF. CDR3 in DNA: TGTGCCAGCAGCTTGGAGGGGGACAGTTCTGGAAACACCATATATTTT.

V usage is TRBV25-1 and J usage is TRBJ1-2, with a weak D call TRBD1 (6 bases). Trimming removed 6 bases from V and 2 bases from J, with 10 bases in between. This CDR3 is 13 amino acids long. Per germline, CDR1 MGHDK and CDR2 SYGVNS. CDR3 DNA sequence: TGTGCCAGCAGACCAGGGGAAAACTATGGCTACACCTTC. It specifies CASRPGENYGYTF.

The chain combines TRBV29-1 with TRBJ1-2; a possible D gene is TRBD1 (6 bases). CDR3 length: 14 residues. Germline loops: CDR1 SQVTM, CDR2 ANQGSEA. V lost 5 bases to trimming and J lost 5 bases, with 18 bases between them. CDR3 sequence reads: CSVRQEAPGYGYTF. The CDR3 DNA reads as TGCAGCGTTAGACAGGAGGCGCCTGGGTATGGCTACACCTTC.

The CDR3, as DNA: TGTGCCAGCAGTTCCGGTCAGCCCCAGCATTTT. Encoded protein: CASSSGQPQHF. The chain uses TRBV12-3 or TRBV12-4 and TRBJ1-5; D unclear. This CDR3 is 11 amino acids long. The V end lost 4 bases, the J end lost 6 bases, and 4 bases lay between the germline ends.

The gene calls are TRBV6-1 and TRBJ1-5; TRBD1 agrees at 9 bases. The CDR3 has 15 residues. CDR1 is MNHNS, CDR2 SASEGT, per germline. The V gene end was trimmed by 3 bases and the J gene end by 6 bases; junction bases not matched to a gene: 6. The CDR3 sequence: CASSETTGGGQPQHF. CDR3 sequence (DNA): TGTGCCAGCAGTGAGACGACAGGGGGGGGTCAGCCCCAGCATTTT.

Notes on this clone: Other DNA sequences in the sample encode the same CDR3. This chain links TRBV5-1 with TRBJ1-1, with D possibly matching TRBD1 (6 bases). V lost 2 bases and J lost 0, with 8 bases in between. Germline V gene sequence: CDR1 SGHRS, CDR2 YFSETQ. The length of the CDR3 is 14 residues. This chain's CDR3 is CASSLTGMNTEAFF. As DNA, the CDR3 is TGCGCCAGCAGCTTAACAGGGATGAACACTGAAGCTTTCTTT.

The J gene is TRBJ1-2, the V gene TRBV11-2; D possibly corresponds to TRBD1 (6 bases). V dropped 6 bases and J dropped 5 bases, with 19 bases sitting between them. The germline V gene encodes CDR1 SGHAT and CDR2 FQNNGV. The CDR3 spans 15 residues. This CDR3 is CASRSLGQQGYGYTF. The CDR3 bases are TGTGCCAGCAGGTCCCTCGGACAGCAGGGGTATGGCTACACCTTC.

The J gene is TRBJ1-2, the V gene TRBV21-1; the table's D call of TRBD1 was not tested on the DNA. TRBV21-1 is flagged as a pseudogene. CDR3 length: 14 residues. CDR3 sequence: CASSLQGAGTGYTF. For the CDR3, the DNA is TGTGCCAGCAGCTTACAGGGGGCGGGAACGGGCTACACCTTC.

The chain has TRBV19 and TRBJ1-5, with 7 bases identical to TRBD1. Trimming removed 7 bases from V and 1 base from J; junction bases left unmatched: 7. The CDR3 contains 15 residues. CDR1 and CDR2 (germline): LNHDA, SQIVND (reference sequence). The chain's CDR3 is CASMWAGGSNQPQHF. In nucleotides, the CDR3 is TGTGCCAGTATGTGGGCAGGGGGAAGCAATCAGCCCCAGCATTTT.

V is TRBV2 and J is TRBJ2-5; the match to TRBD2 covers 11 bases. This CDR3 region has 16 residues. V dropped 5 bases and J dropped 0; count of bases not matched to a gene: 5. From germline, CDR1 is SNHLY and CDR2 FYNNEI. The CDR3 DNA sequence: TGTGCCAGCAGTTTACTAGCGGGGGACTACCAAGAGACCCAGTACTTC. It is translated as CASSLLAGDYQETQYF.

The genes are TRBV6-5 and TRBJ1-5; the D is unclear. This CDR3 is 13 amino acids long. Trimming stripped 6 bases from V and 0 bases from J, with 6 bases between. From germline, CDR1 is MNHEY and CDR2 SVGAGI. The CDR3 protein is CASSRNSNQPQHF. The CDR3, as DNA: TGTGCCAGCAGCCGTAATAGCAATCAGCCCCAGCATTTT.

V is TRBV25-1 and J is TRBJ1-1; D is unresolved. The V end was cut by 4 bases, the J end by 4 bases, with 10 bases between. CDR1 and CDR2 (germline): MGHDK, SYGVNS. CDR3 length equals 13 residues. As DNA, the CDR3 is TGTGCCAGCAGTGTTCAATTCGGCACTGAAGCTTTCTTT. Amino acid sequence: CASSVQFGTEAFF.

V and J are TRBV13 and TRBJ1-1, with D perhaps matching TRBD1 (5 bases). The CDR3 consists of 14 residues. Germline V gene lookup returns CDR1 PRHDT and CDR2 FYEKMQ (reference sequence). V shed 1 base and J shed 7 bases, with 13 bases lying between them. The chain's CDR3 is CASSLVKGVGEAFF. As DNA, the CDR3 is TGTGCCAGCAGCTTAGTAAAAGGGGTCGGTGAAGCTTTCTTT.

DNA for the CDR3: TGTGCCAGCAGTGGGGTGCCTCCGGGACAGGGAACCTACGAGCAGTACTTC. Translating gives CASSGVPPGQGTYEQYF. This chain connects TRBV2 to TRBJ2-7; the match to TRBD1 covers 9 bases. CDR1 is SNHLY and CDR2 is FYNNEI in the germline V gene. J gave up 2 bases and V 4 bases, and 12 bases lay outside the gene matches. This CDR3 spans 17 amino acids.

The chain joins TRBV27 to TRBJ1-1, with D possibly matching TRBD1 (5 bases). V dropped 3 bases and J dropped 4 bases, with 6 bases sitting between them. Germline lookup yields CDR1 MNHEY and CDR2 SMNVEV (reference sequence). The CDR3 loop spans 12 amino acids. The CDR3 DNA is TGTGCCAGCAGTTTCCAGGGCACTGAAGCTTTCTTT. Residues: CASSFQGTEAFF.

This clone was seen just once. This chain uses TRBV27 with TRBJ1-1; D gene unclear. Germline loops: CDR1 MNHEY, CDR2 SMNVEV (reference sequence). The CDR3 loop spans 11 amino acids. The V and J ends lost 8 bases and 4 bases respectively, with 8 bases between them. CDR3 protein: CASGEFTEAFF. CDR3 bases: TGTGCCAGCGGGGAGTTCACTGAAGCTTTCTTT.

The chain uses TRBV5-1 and TRBJ1-1, with 10 bases lining up with TRBD1. The CDR3 length is 15 residues. The J segment lost 3 bases and the V segment lost 6 bases, leaving 8 bases of the junction unmatched. Germline values: CDR1 SGHRS, CDR2 YFSETQ. CDR3 bases: TGCGCCAGCACAGCTTTTGGACAGGGGGACACTGAAGCTTTCTTT. Protein product: CASTAFGQGDTEAFF. The variable domain in full, completed from reference TRBV5-1 and TRBJ1-1, reads KAGVTQTPRYLIKTRGQQVTLSCSPISGHRSVSWYQQTPGQGLQFLFEYFSETQRNKGNFPGRFSGRQFSNSRSEMNVSTLELGDSALYLCASTAFGQGDTEAFFGQGTRLTVV.

The chain carries TRBV3-1 (or the pseudogene TRBV3-2) and TRBJ1-6; 10 bases agree with TRBD1. The CDR3 is 16 residues long. The J segment lost 8 bases and the V segment lost 2 bases, leaving 6 bases of the junction unmatched. Germline values: CDR1 LGHDT, CDR2 YNNKEL (reference sequence). CDR3 amino acids: CASSQTSTGGYSPLHF. CDR3 nucleotides: TGTGCCAGCAGCCAAACTTCGACAGGGGGCTATTCACCCCTCCACTTT.

The CDR3 is CASSDWGSPTYEQYF. In nucleotides, the CDR3 is TGTGCCAGCAGTGATTGGGGCAGCCCTACCTACGAGCAGTACTTC. The chain is built from TRBV2 and TRBJ2-7; D perhaps matches TRBD1 (5 bases). The V gene lost 3 bases and the J gene lost 2 bases, with 14 bases spanning the gap. The CDR3 covers 15 residues. The V gene's germline CDR1 is SNHLY and CDR2 FYNNEI.

The chain has TRBV6-5 and TRBJ1-2; D is perhaps TRBD1 (6 bases). Germline values: CDR1 MNHEY, CDR2 SVGAGI. Trimming cost V 2 bases and J 4 bases, with 17 bases left between them. CDR3 length: 16 amino acids. CDR3 in DNA: TGTGCCAGCAGTTACGAACAGGGTACCGTTAGCTATGGCTACACCTTC. This encodes CASSYEQGTVSYGYTF.